The 21 T cell receptor beta chains below were found in one sample sequenced in a study of T cells after yellow fever vaccination. MiXCR, run by TCRdb on the 5' RACE reads, gives a single entry per CDR3 protein. The top ten clones hold 20% to 25% of a sample with around 330,000 distinct CDR3 sequences, around 3.6% of them seen once. Here the sequenced sample was PBMCs, taken on the day of the yellow fever booster vaccination. The receptors here all came from a young man who received the YFV17D yellow fever vaccine.

The genes are TRBV4-3 and TRBJ2-5; 8 nucleotides match TRBD2. V shed 4 bases and J 4 bases; nucleotides not matched to a gene: 8. The CDR3 is 15 residues long. Germline V gives CDR1 LGHNA, CDR2 YSLEER. The CDR3 sequence: CASSPLAGLGETQYF. CDR3 sequence (DNA): TGCGCCAGCAGCCCCTTAGCGGGGTTGGGAGAGACCCAGTACTTC.

CDR3 sequence: CSAEGENLQETQYF. CDR3 sequence (DNA): TGCAGTGCTGAGGGGGAAAACCTCCAAGAGACCCAGTACTTC. The V call is TRBV20-1, the J call TRBJ2-5; TRBD1 is a possible D gene (6 bases). Germline V lookup: CDR1 DFQATT, CDR2 SNEGSKA (reference sequence). The CDR3 totals 14 residues. Between the trimmed V and J ends, which lost 5 bases and 1 base, there was a span of 14 bases.

The rearrangement links TRBV10-3 to TRBJ2-7, with 9 positions matching TRBD1. This CDR3 spans 13 amino acids. Germline-derived CDR1 and CDR2 are ENHRY and SYGVKD. After removal of 6 bases from V and 5 bases from J, the junction contained 5 bases not matched to a gene. CDR3 amino acids: CAIRRDRDHEQYF. The CDR3 DNA follows: TGTGCCATCAGACGGGACAGGGACCACGAGCAGTACTTC.

In this sample, this clonotype turned up a few times. Here the CDR3 reads CASSLDRLTSGANVLTF. CDR3 in DNA: TGTGCCAGCTCACTGGACAGACTCACCTCTGGGGCCAACGTCCTGACTTTC. This rearrangement joins TRBV18 to TRBJ2-6; D is possibly TRBD1 (6 bases). Germline values: CDR1 KGHSH, CDR2 LQKENI. The CDR3 extends over 17 amino acids. V was pared by 4 bases and J by 0 bases, with 13 bases between.

This clonotype was seen at least ten times. V is TRBV12-3 or TRBV12-4 and J is TRBJ2-3, with 8 bases identical to TRBD1. The CDR3 totals 14 residues. The junction had 10 bases not matched to a gene; V was cut back by 5 bases and J by 9 bases. CDR3 protein: CASSTAGQGGTQYF. The CDR3, as DNA: TGTGCCAGCAGTACCGCCGGACAGGGCGGGACGCAGTATTTT.

This clonotype was observed many times. V is TRBV9 and J is TRBJ1-2; 7 positions match TRBD1. Germline CDR1 SGDLS, CDR2 YYNGEE. The CDR3 sequence is 14 residues long. The trim removed 0 bases at V and 8 bases at J, leaving 7 bases unmatched. The CDR3 loop is CASSVDDRAGGYTF. DNA for the CDR3: TGTGCCAGCAGCGTAGATGACAGGGCTGGCGGCTACACCTTC.

This clonotype was detected many times. The gene calls are TRBV2 and TRBJ2-7, with D tentatively TRBD1 (5 bases). Per germline, CDR1 SNHLY and CDR2 FYNNEI. This CDR3 comprises 12 residues. V was cut by 7 bases and J by 2 bases, with 9 bases left in between. In DNA form, the CDR3 reads TGTGCCAGCATTGGGGCCGCCTACGAGCAGTACTTC. Amino acid sequence: CASIGAAYEQYF.

This clonotype was observed at least ten times. The gene calls are TRBV10-3 and TRBJ1-1; tentative D call: TRBD1 (5 bases). The CDR3 contains 15 residues. From germline, CDR1 is ENHRY and CDR2 SYGVKD. Trimming removed 9 bases at V and 4 bases at J, with 21 bases between. CDR3 DNA sequence: TGTGCCATAGGGACGGCCGCCCGGCGGGGCACTGAAGCTTTCTTT. Residues: CAIGTAARRGTEAFF.

In its sample, this clonotype was seen many times. The chain recombines TRBV24-1 with TRBJ1-6, with TRBD1 identical over 11 bases. Germline V CDR1 and CDR2: KGHDR, SFDVKD. CDR3 length: 18 residues. With 0 bases clipped from V and 2 bases from J, the junction kept 2 bases outside the gene matches. The CDR3 here is CATSDLRDRGTYNSPLHF. The CDR3 DNA follows: TGTGCCACCAGTGATTTGCGGGACAGGGGGACCTATAATTCACCCCTCCACTTT.

This clonotype turned up a few times. The chain employs TRBV5-6 and TRBJ1-4; the D gene is possibly TRBD1 (5 bases). The CDR3 is 14 residues long. V lost 0 bases to trimming and J lost 7 bases, with 10 bases between them. Germline V gene sequence: CDR1 SGHDT, CDR2 YYEEEE. In nucleotides, the CDR3 is TGTGCCAGCAGCTTGGATGGCAGGGCTGAAAAACTGTTTTTT. As protein: CASSLDGRAEKLFF.

In this sample, this clonotype turned up many times. The chain has TRBV6-6 and TRBJ1-5; D remains unclear. From germline, CDR1 is MNHNY and CDR2 SVGAGI (reference sequence). V lost 2 bases to trimming and J lost 4 bases, with 6 bases between them. This CDR3 has 13 amino acids. The CDR3 DNA is TGTGCCAGCAGTTACGATAAAAATCAGCCCCAGCATTTT. As protein: CASSYDKNQPQHF.

This clonotype was observed many times. The gene calls are TRBV7-6 and TRBJ2-5; unclear D gene. V lost 0 bases, J lost 5 bases, and 7 bases lay in between. The CDR3 is made up of 13 amino acids. The germline CDR1 and CDR2 sequences are SGHVS and FNYEAQ. CDR3 protein: CASSLAPTETQYF. The CDR3 bases are TGTGCCAGCAGCTTAGCGCCCACGGAGACCCAGTACTTC.

This clonotype was seen only a few times. This chain connects TRBV9 to TRBJ2-1; D might be TRBD1 or TRBD2, each matching 5 bases. Trimming took off 4 bases at V and 8 bases at J, with 16 bases between the two ends. The CDR3 length is 14 residues. CDR1 and CDR2 (germline): SGDLS, YYNGEE. The CDR3 DNA follows: TGTGCCAGCAGCCCCTGGGGAGAAGGGGATGAGCAGTTCTTC. Protein: CASSPWGEGDEQFF.

This clonotype was seen repeatedly, ten times or more. Here the CDR3 reads CSAARGSSYNSPLHF. CDR3 coding DNA: TGCAGTGCAGCAAGAGGGAGCTCCTATAATTCACCCCTCCACTTT. The rearrangement uses TRBV20-1 and TRBJ1-6, with D unclear. Germline CDR1 DFQATT, CDR2 SNEGSKA (reference sequence). This CDR3 has 15 residues. Trimming left V 6 bases short and J 0 bases short, with 12 bases between.

The chain links TRBV10-3 to TRBJ2-5; no definite D call. This CDR3 contains 13 residues. In germline, CDR1 is ENHRY, CDR2 SYGVKD. Trimming took off 6 bases at V and 2 bases at J, with 10 bases between the two ends. CDR3 sequence reads: CAISPVRQETQYF. The CDR3 region has the DNA TGTGCCATCAGCCCAGTAAGACAAGAGACCCAGTACTTC.

This clonotype was observed a handful of times. The gene calls are TRBV7-2 and TRBJ2-5; D call uncertain. V was clipped by 2 bases and J by 4 bases, with 14 bases between them. Germline V gene data show CDR1 as SGHTA and CDR2 as FQGNSA. The CDR3 totals 15 residues. CDR3 coding DNA: TGTGCCAGCAGCTTAAACGGTTGGGCTTTAGAGACCCAGTACTTC. Translating it yields CASSLNGWALETQYF.

This sequence joins TRBV4-1 and TRBJ1-5, with 9 bases matching TRBD1. V was clipped by 1 base and J by 6 bases; unmatched bases: 7. The V gene's germline CDR1 is MGHRA and CDR2 YSYEKL. This CDR3 spans 16 amino acids. The CDR3 nucleotides read TGCGCCAGCAGCCAAGTTGGGACAGGGCACGTTCAGCCCCAGCATTTT. Protein: CASSQVGTGHVQPQHF.

In this sample, this clonotype turned up many times. The genes are TRBV7-3 and TRBJ2-6, with 11 bases aligning to TRBD1. Germline CDR1 SGHTA, CDR2 FQGTGA. With 5 bases clipped from V and 2 bases from J, the junction kept 8 bases outside the gene matches. The CDR3 spans 18 residues. CDR3 bases: TGTGCCAGCAGCCTCCGGACAGGGGGCGGTACTGGGGCCAACGTCCTGACTTTC. As protein: CASSLRTGGGTGANVLTF.

The chain recombines TRBV7-9 with TRBJ2-3; D is ambiguous. Per germline, CDR1 SEHNR and CDR2 FQNEAQ (reference sequence). This CDR3 has 12 amino acids. V was trimmed by 5 bases and J by 6 bases, leaving 9 bases between them. The CDR3 sequence is CASSPLIDTQYF. CDR3 sequence (DNA): TGTGCCAGCAGCCCGTTGATTGATACGCAGTATTTT.

Ten or more counts support this clonotype. The chain couples TRBV12-3 or TRBV12-4 to TRBJ1-6, with D uncertain. CDR3 length: 15 amino acids. The ends were cut back, 6 bases at V and 7 bases at J, with 16 bases in the middle. The DNA of the CDR3 is TGTGCCAGCAGACTACAAGGGTTAGGGAATTCACCCCTCCACTTT. Its translation is CASRLQGLGNSPLHF.

This clonotype was observed many times. One end of the junction is discordant with germline, which a read error may explain. V is TRBV7-9 and J is TRBJ2-1; TRBD1 might be the D (6 bases). The CDR3 spans 12 residues. Germline values: CDR1 SEHNR, CDR2 FQNEAQ (reference sequence). This chain's CDR3 is CASTWDNNEHFF. The CDR3 DNA follows: TGTGCCAGCACCTGGGACAACAATGAGCATTTCTTC.